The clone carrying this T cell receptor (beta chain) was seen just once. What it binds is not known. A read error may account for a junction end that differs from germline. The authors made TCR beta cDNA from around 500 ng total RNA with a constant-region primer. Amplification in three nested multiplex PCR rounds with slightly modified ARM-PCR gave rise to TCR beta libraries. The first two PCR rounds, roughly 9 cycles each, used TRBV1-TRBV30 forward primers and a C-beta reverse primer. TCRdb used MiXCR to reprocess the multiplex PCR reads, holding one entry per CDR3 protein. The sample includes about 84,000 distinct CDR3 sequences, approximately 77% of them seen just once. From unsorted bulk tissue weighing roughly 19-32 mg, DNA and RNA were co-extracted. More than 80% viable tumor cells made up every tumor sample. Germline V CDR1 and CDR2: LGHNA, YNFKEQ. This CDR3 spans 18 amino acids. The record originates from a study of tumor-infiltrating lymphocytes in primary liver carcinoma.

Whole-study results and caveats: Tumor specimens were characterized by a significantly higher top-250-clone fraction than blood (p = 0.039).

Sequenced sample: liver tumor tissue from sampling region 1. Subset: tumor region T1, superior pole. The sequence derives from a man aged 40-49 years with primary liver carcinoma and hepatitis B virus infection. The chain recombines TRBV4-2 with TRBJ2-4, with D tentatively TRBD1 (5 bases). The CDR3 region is CASSQDGAGKGIRNIHYF. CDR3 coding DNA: TGTGCCAGCAGCCAAGATGGCGCAGGGAAGGGGATCCGAAACATTCATTACTTC.